This TCR beta chain derives from a study of blood T cell repertoires in COVID-19. The wider study: Italy, Spain and the United States were the sources of the convalescent and acute COVID-19 samples. The cDNA or gDNA used as material had been derived from T cells, B-cell-depleted T cells, or PBMCs.

As regards this clone: Other DNA sequences in this sample translate to the same CDR3.

Trimming removed 1 base from V and 1 base from J, with 6 bases in between. The CDR3 is made up of 14 amino acids. Germline CDR1 is SEHNR and CDR2 is FQNEAQ (reference sequence). Sequencing used immunoSEQ multiplex PCR; TCRdb keeps in-frame clones, though not all of them. This table holds approximately 250,000 clones, around nine tenths found once. Material: peripheral blood. The chain employs TRBV7-9 and TRBJ2-3; D not certain. The TCR comes from an older woman who had recovered from COVID-19. The CDR3 DNA reads TGTGCCAGCAGCTTAGTTTCTGGCACAGATACGCAGTATTTT. Residues: CASSLVSGTDTQYF.